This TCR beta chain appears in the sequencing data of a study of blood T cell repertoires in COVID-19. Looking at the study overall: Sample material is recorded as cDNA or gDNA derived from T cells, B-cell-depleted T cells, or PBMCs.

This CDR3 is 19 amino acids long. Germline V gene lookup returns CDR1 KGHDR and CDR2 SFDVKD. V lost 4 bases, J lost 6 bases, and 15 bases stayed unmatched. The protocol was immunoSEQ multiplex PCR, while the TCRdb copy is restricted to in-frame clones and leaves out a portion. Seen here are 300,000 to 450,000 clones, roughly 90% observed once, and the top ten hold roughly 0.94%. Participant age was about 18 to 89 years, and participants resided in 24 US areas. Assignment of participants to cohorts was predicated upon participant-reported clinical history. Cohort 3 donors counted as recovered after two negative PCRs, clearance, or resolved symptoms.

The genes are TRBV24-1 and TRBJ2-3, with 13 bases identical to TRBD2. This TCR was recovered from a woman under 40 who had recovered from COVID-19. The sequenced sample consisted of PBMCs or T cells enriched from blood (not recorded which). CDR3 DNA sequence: TGTGCCACCAGTGACCTAGGGACTAGCGGGGCTTCTATTATCGATACGCAGTATTTT. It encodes CATSDLGTSGASIIDTQYF.